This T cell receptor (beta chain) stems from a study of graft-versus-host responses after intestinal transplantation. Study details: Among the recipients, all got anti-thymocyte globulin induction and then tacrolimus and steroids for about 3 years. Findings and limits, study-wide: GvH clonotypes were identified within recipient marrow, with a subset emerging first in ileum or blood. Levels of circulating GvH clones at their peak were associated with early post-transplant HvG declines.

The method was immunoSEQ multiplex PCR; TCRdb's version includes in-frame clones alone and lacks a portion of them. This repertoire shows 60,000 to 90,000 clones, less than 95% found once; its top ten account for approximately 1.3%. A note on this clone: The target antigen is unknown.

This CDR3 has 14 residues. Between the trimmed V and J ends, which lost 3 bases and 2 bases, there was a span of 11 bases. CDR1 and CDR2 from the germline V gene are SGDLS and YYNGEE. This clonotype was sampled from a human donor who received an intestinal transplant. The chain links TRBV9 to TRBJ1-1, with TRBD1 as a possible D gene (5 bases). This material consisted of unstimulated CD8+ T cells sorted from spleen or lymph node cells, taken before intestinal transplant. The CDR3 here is CASSEDSLNTEAFF. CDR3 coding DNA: TGTGCCAGCAGCGAAGACAGCTTAAACACTGAAGCTTTCTTT.